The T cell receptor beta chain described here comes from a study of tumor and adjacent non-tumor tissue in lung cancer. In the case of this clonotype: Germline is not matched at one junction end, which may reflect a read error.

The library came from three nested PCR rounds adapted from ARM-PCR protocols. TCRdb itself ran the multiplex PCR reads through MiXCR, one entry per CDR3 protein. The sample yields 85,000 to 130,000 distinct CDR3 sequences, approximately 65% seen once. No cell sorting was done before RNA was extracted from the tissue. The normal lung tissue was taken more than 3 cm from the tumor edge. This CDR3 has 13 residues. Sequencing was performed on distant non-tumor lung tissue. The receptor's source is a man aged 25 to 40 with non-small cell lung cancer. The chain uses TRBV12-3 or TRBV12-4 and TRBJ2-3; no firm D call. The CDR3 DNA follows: TGTGACAGCAGATTTAGCTGGGCAGATACGCAGTATTTT. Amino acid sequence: CDSRFSWADTQYF.